This T cell receptor (beta chain) stems from a study of shared clonotypes between healthy human individuals. Once extracted for a subset, genomic DNA was divided evenly among several immunoSEQ plates. Sorted-subset replicate PCRs used 200 ng of genomic DNA. This amount corresponded to some 30,000 T cell genomes. In the original processing: Junction-only immunoSEQ sequences carried no quality scores, so filtering differed. The method was immunoSEQ multiplex PCR; TCRdb's version includes in-frame clones alone and lacks a portion of them. V and J calls plus clone size are reproduced from that table; the DNA served to infer D and trimming. The sample holds a few million clones; approximately 92% are singletons and the top ten take approximately 1.7%. The V gene's germline CDR1 is LGHNA and CDR2 YSLEER. The CDR3 loop spans 16 amino acids. J gave up 5 bases and V 0 bases, and 7 bases lay outside the gene matches.

CD8 cells regarded as naive lacked CD45RO, were positively chosen for CCR7, and omitted terminally differentiated effector memory CD45RA+ cells. This sequence joins TRBV4-3 and TRBJ2-1; 7 bases align to TRBD2. Sequenced input: naive CD8+ T cells from PBMCs. The receptor's source is a man between 18 and 29 years old in good health. Some clones in this sample may be carry-over from other donors' samples. CDR3: CASSQELARIHNEQFF. CDR3 bases: TGCGCCAGCAGCCAAGAACTAGCGCGAATACACAATGAGCAGTTCTTC.